The 32 T cell receptor beta chains presented below share a single source sample, sequenced in a study of T cell responses to AZD1222 COVID-19 vaccine. Libraries were prepared by immunoSEQ multiplex PCR; TCRdb keeps only in-frame clonotypes and omits some of them. The table records around 160,000 clones, 90% to 95% of them present only once. The starting material was peripheral blood, obtained 28 days after the second AZD1222 dose. These receptors originate from an adult who received the AZD1222 COVID-19 vaccine.

The genes are TRBV28 and TRBJ2-7, with 9 bases lining up with TRBD1. J was trimmed by 3 bases and V by 4 bases; bases with no gene match: 13. Germline CDR1 MDHEN, CDR2 SYDVKM. The length of the CDR3 is 17 residues. CDR3 loop: CASSYLLMTGGRYEQYF. The CDR3, as DNA: TGTGCCAGCAGTTACCTGCTCATGACAGGGGGACGCTACGAGCAGTACTTC.

V is TRBV29-1 and J is TRBJ1-1; D is uncertain. Germline CDR1 reads SQVTM; CDR2 reads ANQGSEA. The CDR3 is 15 amino acids. V lost 2 bases, J lost 1 base, and 14 bases lay in between. CDR3: CSVERLGRENTEAFF. In DNA, the CDR3 is TGCAGCGTTGAAAGACTAGGAAGGGAGAACACTGAAGCTTTCTTT.

The rearrangement uses TRBV28 and TRBJ1-5; tentative D call: TRBD1 (5 bases). The germline V and J ends were trimmed by 1 base and 3 bases, with 13 bases remaining between them. Germline V gene sequence: CDR1 MDHEN, CDR2 SYDVKM. The CDR3 is made up of 16 amino acids. The CDR3 here is CASSLYGHLPNQPQHF. DNA for the CDR3: TGTGCCAGCAGTTTATACGGACACCTACCCAATCAGCCCCAGCATTTT.

J is TRBJ2-7 and V is TRBV28; 10 bases fit TRBD2. V trimming: 6 bases; J trimming: 5 bases; junction bases outside the gene matches: 16. Germline CDR1 and CDR2: MDHEN and SYDVKM. This CDR3 spans 17 amino acids. The CDR3 sequence: CASSRRLAGAPGDEQYF. CDR3 DNA: TGTGCCAGCAGCCGACGACTAGCGGGTGCCCCCGGGGACGAGCAGTACTTC.

This clone was observed once. The chain joins TRBV16 to TRBJ1-6, with D possibly matching TRBD1 (6 bases). Germline V gives CDR1 KGHSY, CDR2 FQNENV. The V end was cut by 0 bases, the J end by 10 bases, with 16 bases between. This CDR3 is 16 amino acids long. CDR3 bases: TGTGCCAGCAGCCAATCGAGGGGAGGGGACAAATCACCCCTCCACTTT. This sequence encodes CASSQSRGGDKSPLHF.

The chain employs TRBV12-5 and TRBJ2-1, with D perhaps TRBD1 or TRBD2 (5 bases each). Germline CDR1 LGHNT, CDR2 FRNRAP. The CDR3 consists of 14 residues. Trimming cost V 3 bases and J 7 bases, with 13 bases left between them. The DNA of the CDR3 is TGTGCTAGTGGTTTTTCCGGGGCGTTTAATGAGCAGTTCTTC. Its protein is CASGFSGAFNEQFF. Filled out from reference TRBV12-5 and TRBJ2-1, the complete variable domain reads DARVTQTPRHKVTEMGQEVTMRCQPILGHNTVFWYRQTMMQGLELLAYFRNRAPLDDSGMPKDRFSAEMPDATLATLKIQPSEPRDSAVYFCASGFSGAFNEQFFGPGTRLTVL.

V gene TRBV30 combines with J gene TRBJ1-1; 9 bases fit TRBD1. CDR1 is GTSNPN, CDR2 SVGIG, per germline (reference sequence). The ends lost 3 bases at V and 8 bases at J; junction bases unmatched: 10. This CDR3 spans 14 amino acids. CDR3 in amino acids: CAWRSTGGVKEAFF. CDR3 in DNA: TGTGCCTGGAGGTCGACAGGGGGAGTTAAAGAAGCTTTCTTT.

The rearrangement links TRBV6-2 or TRBV6-3 to TRBJ2-1, with D possibly matching TRBD2 (6 bases). Trimming removed 3 bases from V and 10 bases from J, with 13 bases in between. The V gene's germline CDR1 is MNHEY and CDR2 SVGEGT. This CDR3 spans 13 amino acids. As DNA, the CDR3 is TGTGCCAGCAGTTATCGGGAGAAGAGAGAGCAGTTCTTC. It translates to CASSYREKREQFF.

The chain links TRBV28 to TRBJ2-1, with 7 bases matching TRBD2. The length of the CDR3 is 16 residues. V dropped 5 bases and J dropped 4; count of bases not matched to a gene: 11. Per the germline V gene, CDR1 is MDHEN and CDR2 is SYDVKM. The CDR3 DNA follows: TGTGCCAGCAGTCTGGGGGGGAGGGAAATTTACAATGAGCAGTTCTTC. Its protein is CASSLGGREIYNEQFF.

The chain employs TRBV27 and TRBJ1-3, with 7 bases matching TRBD1. The length of the CDR3 is 17 residues. CDR1 and CDR2 (germline): MNHEY, SMNVEV (reference sequence). V was clipped by 5 bases and J by 0 bases; unmatched bases: 10. The CDR3 here is CASSAVPTGPSGNTIYF. In DNA, the CDR3 is TGTGCCAGCAGTGCCGTCCCGACAGGGCCCTCTGGAAACACCATATATTTT.

CDR3 sequence (DNA): TGTGCCAGCAGTTTTCCGGGTAATTCACCCCTCCACTTT. It encodes CASSFPGNSPLHF. The V gene is TRBV28, the J gene TRBJ1-6; unclear D gene. V was pared by 3 bases and J by 6 bases, with 6 bases between. CDR1 and CDR2 from the germline V gene are MDHEN and SYDVKM. The CDR3 totals 13 residues.

The chain combines TRBV28 with TRBJ2-5; D is ambiguous. Trimming removed 6 bases at V and 5 bases at J, with 16 bases between. The V gene's germline CDR1 is MDHEN and CDR2 SYDVKM. The CDR3 length is 14 residues. The CDR3 DNA reads TGTGCCAGCAGAAAACCGGTTCTTAAGGAGACCCAGTACTTC. This sequence encodes CASRKPVLKETQYF.

This clone was found once. The chain joins TRBV7-9 to TRBJ2-5; 11 nucleotides match TRBD2. The CDR3 is 16 amino acids. V trimming: 5 bases; J trimming: 4 bases; junction bases outside the gene matches: 9. Looked up from germline, CDR1 is SEHNR and CDR2 is FQNEAQ (reference sequence). The CDR3 loop is CASSAYPLAGGETQYF. As DNA, the CDR3 is TGTGCCAGCAGCGCCTATCCGCTAGCGGGAGGAGAGACCCAGTACTTC.

The chain couples TRBV3-1 (or the pseudogene TRBV3-2) to TRBJ2-1; D might be TRBD2 (5 bases). The CDR3 loop spans 15 amino acids. Looked up from germline, CDR1 is LGHDT and CDR2 is YNNKEL (reference sequence). Trimming pared 7 bases from V and 9 bases from J, leaving 22 bases between. CDR3 sequence reads: CASTKPGVGISEQFF. The CDR3 nucleotides are TGTGCCAGCACCAAGCCCGGGGTCGGCATTTCTGAGCAGTTCTTC.

This sequence joins TRBV5-1 and TRBJ2-3; D ambiguous. V gave up 0 bases and J gave up 0 bases, with 17 bases separating them. Germline V lookup: CDR1 SGHRS, CDR2 YFSETQ. The CDR3 has 18 amino acids. In DNA, the CDR3 is TGCGCCAGCAGCTTGGCCCCCTCTAGTTCTCCCAGCACAGATACGCAGTATTTT. It is translated as CASSLAPSSSPSTDTQYF.

The chain uses TRBV4-1 and TRBJ1-6; D possibly corresponds to TRBD1 (5 bases). The germline V and J ends were trimmed by 6 bases and 5 bases, with 11 bases remaining between them. CDR3 length: 14 residues. The germline V gene encodes CDR1 MGHRA and CDR2 YSYEKL. The CDR3 DNA reads TGCGCCAGCAGACCGGGGACGGATAATTCACCCCTCCACTTT. Amino acids: CASRPGTDNSPLHF.

This clone was detected only a few times. This rearrangement joins TRBV9 to TRBJ2-5; TRBD2 matches at 8 bases. Germline V gives CDR1 SGDLS, CDR2 YYNGEE. The CDR3 contains 15 residues. V trimming: 0 bases; J trimming: 4 bases; junction bases outside the gene matches: 5. The CDR3 DNA sequence: TGTGCCAGCAGCGTAGCGTTAGCGGGACGAGAGACCCAGTACTTC. As protein: CASSVALAGRETQYF.

This clone was observed once. The chain is built from TRBV12-3 or TRBV12-4 and TRBJ1-5; D is perhaps TRBD1 (5 bases). V was shortened by 8 bases and J by 4 bases, with 12 bases between the two germline ends. The CDR3 has 13 residues. The CDR3 nucleotides read TGTGCCAGCGCACGTGGGGGGAATCAGCCCCAGCATTTT. Translated: CASARGGNQPQHF.

The V and J genes are TRBV3-1 (or the pseudogene TRBV3-2) and TRBJ1-2; TRBD1 is a possible D gene (5 bases). Trimming removed 1 base at V and 7 bases at J, with 19 bases between. The germline gives CDR1 LGHDT, CDR2 YNNKEL (reference sequence). CDR3 size: 16 residues. The CDR3 DNA reads TGTGCCAGCAGCCAAGTGGGAGGCAGGGCGGATCGTGGCTACACCTTC. It is translated as CASSQVGGRADRGYTF.

The chain uses TRBV2 and TRBJ2-7, with D possibly being TRBD1 or TRBD2 (5 bases each). The germline V and J ends were trimmed by 11 bases and 1 base, with 12 bases remaining between them. This CDR3 is built from 12 residues. Germline V gene lookup returns CDR1 SNHLY and CDR2 FYNNEI. For the CDR3, the DNA is TGTGCCGGGGGAGAGCAGTCCTACGAGCAGTACTTC. Translated: CAGGEQSYEQYF.

The genes are TRBV30 and TRBJ2-7; 10 bases align to TRBD1. From germline, CDR1 is GTSNPN and CDR2 SVGIG (reference sequence). This CDR3 comprises 14 residues. V shed 5 bases, J shed 4 bases, and the junction held 8 bases outside the gene matches. CDR3 amino acids: CAWLRTGGIYEQYF. In DNA, the CDR3 is TGTGCCTGGCTACGGACAGGGGGGATTTACGAGCAGTACTTC.

The chain recombines TRBV6-2 or TRBV6-3 with TRBJ2-3; 11 nucleotides match TRBD2. After removal of 2 bases from V and 2 bases from J, the junction contained 3 bases not matched to a gene. The CDR3 consists of 16 residues. The germline V gene has CDR1 MNHEY and CDR2 SVGEGT. This chain's CDR3 is CASSYIAGGPTDTQYF. The CDR3 bases are TGTGCCAGCAGTTACATAGCGGGAGGGCCCACAGATACGCAGTATTTT.

V and J are TRBV10-3 and TRBJ1-3; D call uncertain. Germline V gene data show CDR1 as ENHRY and CDR2 as SYGVKD. The CDR3 sequence is 13 residues long. Trimming removed 0 bases from V and 4 bases from J, with 4 bases in between. CDR3 sequence: CAISESTGNTIYF. DNA of the CDR3: TGTGCCATCAGTGAGTCAACGGGAAACACCATATATTTT.

The J gene is TRBJ1-2, the V gene TRBV12-5; D uncertain. CDR3 length: 12 residues. Germline CDR1 reads LGHNT; CDR2 reads FRNRAP. Deletions cut 2 bases from V and 3 bases from J, with 4 bases between. The CDR3: CASGLNDYGYTF. CDR3 sequence (DNA): TGTGCTAGTGGTTTGAATGACTATGGCTACACCTTC.

This chain connects TRBV3-1 (or the pseudogene TRBV3-2) to TRBJ1-1, with D possibly being TRBD1 (5 bases). Germline CDR1 is LGHDT and CDR2 is YNNKEL (reference sequence). The V gene lost 6 bases and the J gene lost 7 bases, with 15 bases spanning the gap. The CDR3 is made up of 13 amino acids. The CDR3: CASSPRRDGEAFF. DNA of the CDR3: TGTGCCAGCAGTCCAAGACGGGACGGTGAAGCTTTCTTT.

The chain has TRBV3-1 (or the pseudogene TRBV3-2) and TRBJ2-7, with D uncertain. Per germline, CDR1 LGHDT and CDR2 YNNKEL (reference sequence). With 5 bases removed from V and 3 bases from J, the gap between germline ends came to 17 bases. The CDR3 runs 15 residues. In nucleotides, the CDR3 is TGTGCCAGCAGCTCGGCCCTCCGGGCAGACTACGAGCAGTACTTC. Its protein is CASSSALRADYEQYF.

The rearrangement uses TRBV2 and TRBJ1-5, with a possible D match to TRBD1 (6 bases). The CDR3 runs 14 residues. Germline V lookup: CDR1 SNHLY, CDR2 FYNNEI. V shed 8 bases and J shed 0 bases, with 11 bases lying between them. CDR3 sequence (DNA): TGTGCCAGCGGGGGGGCTCATAGCAATCAGCCCCAGCATTTT. Protein sequence: CASGGAHSNQPQHF.

The chain links TRBV5-1 to TRBJ2-6; 7 nucleotides align to TRBD1. The CDR3 is 19 residues long. With 4 bases clipped from V and 1 base from J, the junction kept 14 bases outside the gene matches. CDR1 SGHRS and CDR2 YFSETQ come from the germline V gene. CDR3 nucleotides: TGCGCCAGCAGCCGGAGACAGGGAGTTATTTCTTCTGGGGCCAACGTCCTGACTTTC. Translating gives CASSRRQGVISSGANVLTF.

The V gene is TRBV6-6, the J gene TRBJ1-5, with no clear D. Germline assignment: CDR1 MNHNY and CDR2 SVGAGI (reference sequence). The CDR3 extends over 13 amino acids. Trimming took off 2 bases at V and 2 bases at J, with 4 bases between the two ends. CDR3 sequence reads: CASSYTGNQPQHF. CDR3 coding DNA: TGTGCCAGCAGTTACACAGGCAATCAGCCCCAGCATTTT.

This sequence joins TRBV25-1 and TRBJ1-1; 10 bases align to TRBD1. Germline CDR1 reads MGHDK; CDR2 reads SYGVNS. J lost 5 bases, V lost 4 bases, and 16 bases had no gene match. This CDR3 is built from 18 residues. This CDR3 is CASSAIGGDRGPATEAFF. DNA for the CDR3: TGTGCCAGCAGTGCCATAGGGGGGGACAGGGGCCCTGCGACTGAAGCTTTCTTT.

V is TRBV6-5 and J is TRBJ1-6; 7 nucleotides match TRBD1. The CDR3 runs to 15 residues. V lost 8 bases and J lost 6; bases outside the gene matches: 10. CDR1 is MNHEY and CDR2 is SVGAGI in the germline V gene. CDR3: CASGWPGQPNSPLHF. The CDR3 bases are TGTGCCAGCGGATGGCCGGGACAGCCTAATTCACCCCTCCACTTT.

The V call is TRBV7-8, the J call TRBJ2-7; tentatively, D is TRBD1 (6 bases). The CDR3 extends over 12 amino acids. V shed 9 bases and J shed 13 bases, with 22 bases lying between them. Germline assignment: CDR1 SGHVS and CDR2 FQNEAQ. CDR3 sequence (DNA): TGTGCCAGTTCACAAAACAGGGAGTATGCCTACTTC. Protein sequence: CASSQNREYAYF. The entire variable domain, with the rest obtained from reference TRBV7-8 and TRBJ2-7, is as follows: GAGVSQSPRYKVAKRGQDVALRCDPISGHVSLFWYQQALGQGPEFLTYFQNEAQLDKSGLPSDRFFAERPEGSVSTLKIQRTQQEDSAVYLCASSQNREYAYFGPGTRLTVT.